The clone carrying this T cell receptor (beta chain) was recorded a few times. As it was prepared, the TCRbeta library received unique molecular identifiers. TCRdb reanalysed the PCR reads using MiXCR and keeps one entry per CDR3 protein. The data hold about 640,000 distinct CDR3 sequences, with roughly 15% observed a single time. This specimen comes from a study of T-cell reconstitution after alpha-beta-depleted transplantation in children. Trimming left V 10 bases short and J 1 base short, with 15 bases between. This CDR3 comprises 14 residues. The receptor was isolated from a human donor who donated a stem cell graft to a child with acute myeloid leukemia. The sample in question was PBMCs from the stem cell graft donor, obtained from the stem cell graft. V is TRBV12-3 or TRBV12-4 and J is TRBJ2-3; D gene unclear. CDR3 residues: CATSAFPGTDTQYF. The CDR3 region has the DNA TGTGCCACCTCGGCATTTCCGGGCACAGATACGCAGTATTTT.